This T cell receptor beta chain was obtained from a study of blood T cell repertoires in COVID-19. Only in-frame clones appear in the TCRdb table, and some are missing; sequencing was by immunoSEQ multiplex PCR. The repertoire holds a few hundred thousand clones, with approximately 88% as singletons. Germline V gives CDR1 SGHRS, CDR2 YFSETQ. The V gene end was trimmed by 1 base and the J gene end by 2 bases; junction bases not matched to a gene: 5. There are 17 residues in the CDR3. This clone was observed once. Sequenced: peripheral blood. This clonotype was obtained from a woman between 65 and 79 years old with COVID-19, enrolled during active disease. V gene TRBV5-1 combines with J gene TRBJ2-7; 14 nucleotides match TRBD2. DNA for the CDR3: TGCGCCAGCAGCTTGACGCCGACTAGCGGGAGGGCCTACGAGCAGTACTTC. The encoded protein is CASSLTPTSGRAYEQYF.